The 11 T cell receptor beta chains below come from one sample, sequenced in a study of PD-1 blockade in classical Hodgkin lymphoma. Every one of the patients relapsed after autologous stem cell transplantation (brentuximab vedotin exposure was variable). Produced via immunoSEQ multiplex PCR; TCRdb's table is partial and in-frame only. The sample lists under 30,000 clones, 82% occurring once. The input for sequencing was peripheral blood mononuclear cells (PBMCs), taken before the second cycle of nivolumab. These receptors were obtained from a human donor with classical Hodgkin lymphoma.

Only one count was recorded for this clone. CDR3 coding DNA: TGTGCCAGCACCCCCGGGGGAAACACTGAAGCTTTCTTT. This translates into CASTPGGNTEAFF. This rearrangement joins TRBV6-6 to TRBJ1-1, with D possibly TRBD1 on 5 matching bases. The length of the CDR3 is 13 residues. Germline V gene sequence: CDR1 MNHNY, CDR2 SVGAGI (reference sequence). Trimming removed 7 bases at V and 2 bases at J, with 11 bases between.

The rearrangement joins TRBV15 to TRBJ1-6; D gene uncertain. Trimming took 0 bases from V and 10 from J, leaving 13 bases between them. This CDR3 region has 15 residues. Germline-derived CDR1 and CDR2 are LNHNV and YYDKDF (reference sequence). The CDR3 sequence is CATSRDIVPASPLHF. The CDR3 region has the DNA TGTGCCACCAGCAGAGATATCGTTCCGGCCTCACCCCTCCACTTT.

This clone was observed once. The gene calls are TRBV6-5 and TRBJ2-5; weak D call: TRBD2 (6 bases). This CDR3 has 13 amino acids. The V and J ends lost 6 bases and 2 bases respectively, with 10 bases between them. CDR1 MNHEY and CDR2 SVGAGI come from the germline V gene. For the CDR3, the DNA is TGTGCCAGCAGACTCGGGGGTCAAGAGACCCAGTACTTC. Protein product: CASRLGGQETQYF.

The chain carries TRBV29-1 and TRBJ1-5, with D unresolved. The ends were cut back, 4 bases at V and 0 bases at J, with 10 bases in the middle. CDR1 and CDR2 (germline): SQVTM, ANQGSEA. The CDR3 sequence is 14 residues long. The CDR3 region has the DNA TGCAGCGTTGCATTTTCCGATAGCAATCAGCCCCAGCATTTT. This encodes CSVAFSDSNQPQHF.

The rearrangement joins TRBV5-8 to TRBJ2-5; the match to TRBD2 covers 8 bases. The CDR3 consists of 16 residues. Germline lookup yields CDR1 SGHTS and CDR2 YDEGEE. V dropped 1 base and J dropped 2; count of bases not matched to a gene: 7. This chain's CDR3 is CASSLRRGALQETQYF. CDR3 DNA sequence: TGTGCCAGCAGCTTGCGGCGGGGGGCCCTACAAGAGACCCAGTACTTC.

The rearrangement joins TRBV29-1 to TRBJ2-3; 10 positions match TRBD2. The germline CDR1 and CDR2 sequences are SQVTM and ANQGSEA. The CDR3 consists of 14 residues. V was clipped by 6 bases and J by 1 base; unmatched bases: 4. DNA of the CDR3: TGCAGCGTCCTTGGGACTAGCGGCACAGATACGCAGTATTTT. Protein sequence: CSVLGTSGTDTQYF.

The chain uses TRBV4-3 and TRBJ2-5; no definite D call. V was trimmed by 4 bases and J by 5 bases, leaving 11 bases between them. The CDR3 spans 13 residues. The V gene's germline CDR1 is LGHNA and CDR2 YSLEER. DNA of the CDR3: TGCGCCAGCAGCCTTGGAATTCAGGAGACCCAGTACTTC. Amino acid sequence: CASSLGIQETQYF.

The J gene is TRBJ2-5, the V gene TRBV4-3; 9 bases are a match to TRBD2. The V gene's germline CDR1 is LGHNA and CDR2 YSLEER. This CDR3 is 13 amino acids long. Germline trimming cut 4 bases from V and 5 bases from J; bases unmatched to any gene: 2. CDR3 bases: TGCGCCAGCAGCCCCCTAGCGGGGGAGACCCAGTACTTC. It is translated as CASSPLAGETQYF.

This chain uses TRBV9 with TRBJ2-7; D gene unclear. Trimming pared 0 bases from V and 0 bases from J, leaving 7 bases between. CDR3 length: 14 amino acids. CDR1 and CDR2 (germline): SGDLS, YYNGEE. The CDR3 DNA sequence: TGTGCCAGCAGCGTAGCCGGCCTCTCCTACGAGCAGTACTTC. Its protein is CASSVAGLSYEQYF.

CDR3 sequence (DNA): TGCGCCAGCAGCTTGGAGGTCCGAGCGGGGGGGCAAGAGACCCAGTACTTC. Its translation: CASSLEVRAGGQETQYF. The rearrangement links TRBV5-1 to TRBJ2-5, with 10 bases that match TRBD2. Germline assignment: CDR1 SGHRS and CDR2 YFSETQ. This CDR3 spans 17 amino acids. Losses at the gene ends were 0 bases for V and 2 bases for J; bases not matched to a gene: 7.

The rearrangement uses TRBV9 and TRBJ2-3; D gene unclear. Germline CDR1 SGDLS, CDR2 YYNGEE. V was pared by 2 bases and J by 2 bases, with 9 bases between. The CDR3 extends over 14 amino acids. CDR3 region: CASSVYSLTDTQYF. CDR3 in DNA: TGTGCCAGCAGCGTGTACAGCCTCACAGATACGCAGTATTTT. Using reference TRBV9 and TRBJ2-3 for the parts outside the CDR3, the full variable domain is DSGVTQTPKHLITATGQRVTLRCSPRSGDLSVYWYQQSLDQGLQFLIQYYNGEERAKGNILERFSAQQFPDLHSELNLSSLELGDSALYFCASSVYSLTDTQYFGPGTRLTVL.